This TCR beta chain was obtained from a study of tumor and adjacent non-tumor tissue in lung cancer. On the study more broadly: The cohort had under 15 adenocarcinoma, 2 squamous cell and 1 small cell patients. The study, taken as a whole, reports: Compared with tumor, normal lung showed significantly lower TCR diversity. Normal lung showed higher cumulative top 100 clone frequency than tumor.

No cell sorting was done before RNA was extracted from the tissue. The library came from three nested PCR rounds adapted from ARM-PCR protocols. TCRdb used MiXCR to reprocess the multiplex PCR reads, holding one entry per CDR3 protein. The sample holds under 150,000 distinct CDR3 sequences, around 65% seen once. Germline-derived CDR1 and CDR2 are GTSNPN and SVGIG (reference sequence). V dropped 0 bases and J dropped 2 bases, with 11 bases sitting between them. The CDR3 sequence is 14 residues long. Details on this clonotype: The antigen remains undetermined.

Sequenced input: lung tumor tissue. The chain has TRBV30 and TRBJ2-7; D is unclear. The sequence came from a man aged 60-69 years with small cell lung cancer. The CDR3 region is CAWSVRPRPYEQYF. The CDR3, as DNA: TGTGCCTGGAGTGTAAGGCCACGCCCCTACGAGCAGTACTTC.